A selection of T cell receptor beta chains follows, all from one sample in a study of blood T cell repertoires in COVID-19. The data were produced by immunoSEQ multiplex PCR, yet TCRdb's version contains in-frame clones alone and is incomplete. The repertoire holds some 160,000 clones, with about 83% as singletons. Sequencing was done on a sample of peripheral blood. The origin of the receptors is a woman between 65 and 79 years old who had recovered from COVID-19. CDR3s include the opening cysteine and the closing phenylalanine or tryptophan. The order of the fields is J gene, D gene, V gene, CDR3 length, clone size, CDR3 DNA, CDR3 protein. A D gene is named only where the DNA matches it firmly. The size entry is marked missing in some rows and otherwise reads once, few, many or a size class.

>TRBJ1-1|-|TRBV7-9|17|-
TGTGCCAGCAGCTTAGGGGCCCCTGGACAGCTGAACACTGAAGCTTTCTTT
CASSLGAPGQLNTEAFF
>TRBJ1-3|TRBD1|TRBV4-2|17|-
TGTGCCAGCAGCCCAGTGGGGGGACAGGGGGCTGGAAACACCATATATTTT
CASSPVGGQGAGNTIYF
>TRBJ1-1|-|TRBV29-1|13|-
TGCAGCGTTGTTCGGGGTTGGGGCACTGAAGCTTTCTTT
CSVVRGWGTEAFF
>TRBJ2-2|TRBD1|TRBV6-4|15|-
TGTGCCAGCAGTGAAGGGACAGGGCCCACCGGGGAGCTGTTTTTT
CASSEGTGPTGELFF
>TRBJ1-1|-|TRBV28|13|once
TGTGCCAGCAGTTTATCTTCCCCCCCCGAAGCTTTCTTT
CASSLSSPPEAFF
>TRBJ1-2|-|TRBV27|11|-
TGTGCCAGGATACAGGGAGGGGGCTACACCTTC
CARIQGGGYTF
>TRBJ2-3|TRBD2|TRBV19|21|-
TGTGCCAGTAGTATAGATAACCCCGGGCAAGAGCGGGGGGGCAGCGCAGATACGCAGTATTTT
CASSIDNPGQERGGSADTQYF
>TRBJ2-1|-|TRBV7-3|13|once
TGTGCCAGCAGCTTAATGGGGGGAAGTGAGCAGTTCTTC
CASSLMGGSEQFF
>TRBJ1-1|-|TRBV18|15|-
TGTGCCAGCTCACCTTCCGTGGACAGTCACACTGAAGCTTTCTTT
CASSPSVDSHTEAFF
>TRBJ1-1|-|TRBV21-1|15|-
TGTGCCAGCAGCAACCTCCGGGGTGAGTGGACTGAAGCTTTCTTT
CASSNLRGEWTEAFF
>TRBJ2-2|TRBD1|TRBV11-2|16|-
TGTGCCAGCACCCACCCGGGACAGGGGATCACCGGGGAGCTGTTTTTT
CASTHPGQGITGELFF
>TRBJ2-3|TRBD2|TRBV5-4|16|few
TGTGCCAGCAGCTCGGCCACTAGCGGATACACAGATACGCAGTATTTT
CASSSATSGYTDTQYF
>TRBJ2-1|TRBD2|TRBV4-2|17|-
TGTGCCAGCAGCGAACAAGGCCGCGGGGGGACCTACAATGAGCAGTTCTTC
CASSEQGRGGTYNEQFF
>TRBJ2-1|TRBD2|TRBV20-1|15|-
TGCAGTGCTAGTCGGCTAGCGGGGGCCTACAATGAGCAGTTCTTC
CSASRLAGAYNEQFF
>TRBJ1-2|-|TRBV5-1|13|-
TGCGCCAGCAGCTTGCTTGGCACCCATGGCTACACCTTC
CASSLLGTHGYTF
>TRBJ2-1|TRBD2|TRBV5-1|17|-
TGCGCCAGCAGCTTTGGGCTAGCGGGAAGTCTTTACAATGAGCAGTTCTTC
CASSFGLAGSLYNEQFF
>TRBJ1-2|-|TRBV9|13|-
TGTGCCCGCAGCGGAGGGGGGGGATATGGCTACACCTTC
CARSGGGGYGYTF
>TRBJ1-4|TRBD1|TRBV3-1/TRBV3-2|13|-
TGTGCCAGCAGCCTCGGGACAGGGGAAAAACTGTTTTTT
CASSLGTGEKLFF
>TRBJ1-1|-|TRBV30|11|-
TGTGCCTGGAGTCAGAATCCTGAAGCTTTCTTT
CAWSQNPEAFF
>TRBJ2-2|-|TRBV7-2|15|-
TGTGCCAGCAGCTTAGGTCGTCCGGGCACCGGGGAGCTGTTTTTT
CASSLGRPGTGELFF
>TRBJ2-7|TRBD1|TRBV4-1|14|-
TGCGCCAGCAGCCAAGGGGACAGGGGATCCGAGCAGTACTTC
CASSQGDRGSEQYF
>TRBJ2-2|-|TRBV7-9|15|-
TGTGCCAGCAGCCCCAGCGGCGGGGTCAGAGGGGAGCTGTTTTTT
CASSPSGGVRGELFF
>TRBJ2-7|TRBD1|TRBV12-3/TRBV12-4|13|-
TGTGCCAGCAGTTTGGGGACAGACTACGAGCAGTACTTC
CASSLGTDYEQYF
>TRBJ2-3|TRBD2|TRBV3-1/TRBV3-2|14|-
TGTGCCAGCAGCCCCCGGGGGGTCACAGATACGCAGTATTTT
CASSPRGVTDTQYF
>TRBJ1-4|-|TRBV4-3|16|-
TGCGCCAGCAGCCAAGAACGGGGTAGGATCCGTGAAAAACTGTTTTTT
CASSQERGRIREKLFF
>TRBJ2-1|TRBD1|TRBV6-5|13|-
TGTGCCAGCACCCAGACAGGGTACAATGAGCAGTTCTTC
CASTQTGYNEQFF
>TRBJ1-2|-|TRBV20-1|10|-
TGCAGTGCCGCGCCCATGGGCTACACCTTC
CSAAPMGYTF
>TRBJ2-3|TRBD1|TRBV5-1|14|-
TGCGCCAGCACCCGGGACAGGGGGTCAGATACGCAGTATTTT
CASTRDRGSDTQYF
>TRBJ1-3|-|TRBV28|16|-
TGTGCCAGCAGTTTATATACCAGTTGGTCTGGAAACACCATATATTTT
CASSLYTSWSGNTIYF
>TRBJ2-5|TRBD1|TRBV4-2|18|-
TGTGCCAGCAGCCAAGAAAGGGGCACAGGGGGTATCCAAGAGACCCAGTACTTC
CASSQERGTGGIQETQYF
>TRBJ2-7|TRBD2|TRBV6-2/TRBV6-3|16|few
TGTGCCAGCAGTCCCCGAGCTAGCGGGGGAACCTACGAGCAGTACTTC
CASSPRASGGTYEQYF
>TRBJ2-7|-|TRBV2|14|-
TGTGCCAGCAGTGAGCCCCCGGGGACCTACGAGCAGTACTTC
CASSEPPGTYEQYF
>TRBJ2-7|TRBD2|TRBV10-3|16|-
TGTGCCATCACCAAGACTATGGCGGGAGGGAGAGGCGAGCAGTACTTC
CAITKTMAGGRGEQYF
>TRBJ2-5|TRBD1|TRBV30|12|-
TGTGCCTGGGGACAGGTTAGGGAGACCCAGTACTTC
CAWGQVRETQYF
>TRBJ2-1|TRBD1|TRBV18|20|-
TGTGCCAGCTCAACCAGCGAAGGGTACCAGGGGAGAGGGGGCTACGATGAGCAGTTCTTC
CASSTSEGYQGRGGYDEQFF
>TRBJ1-2|-|TRBV30|11|-
TGTGCCTGGGGTCACAGTCTTTTCTACACCTTC
CAWGHSLFYTF
>TRBJ1-6|TRBD1|TRBV3-1/TRBV3-2|15|-
TGTGCCAGCAGCCGCACAGGGGGGAATAATTCACCCCTCCACTTT
CASSRTGGNNSPLHF
>TRBJ2-7|TRBD1|TRBV6-5|15|once
TGTGCCAGCAGTTACTGGGGCAGGGGGACCTACGAGCAGTACTTC
CASSYWGRGTYEQYF
>TRBJ2-7|TRBD2|TRBV5-4|16|-
TGTGCCAGCAGCTCCGGGACTAGCGGGAGGATGGGGGAGCAGTACTTC
CASSSGTSGRMGEQYF
>TRBJ2-7|-|TRBV7-2|13|-
TGTGCCAGCAGCCTAACCGCGGGGTACGAGCAGTACTTC
CASSLTAGYEQYF
>TRBJ2-5|TRBD2|TRBV7-2|12|-
TGTGCCAGCAGCTCACCGGGGGGGACCCAGTACTTC
CASSSPGGTQYF
>TRBJ1-1|-|TRBV20-1|11|-
TGCAGTGCCGAAAACTCCCATGAAGCTTTCTTT
CSAENSHEAFF
>TRBJ1-2|-|TRBV29-1|15|-
TGCAGCGTACAACGGGGGTTTTCGGGGGGCTATGGCTACACCTTC
CSVQRGFSGGYGYTF
>TRBJ1-5|-|TRBV4-1|12|few
TGCGCCAGCAGCCAACCGGGACAGCCCCAGCATTTT
CASSQPGQPQHF
>TRBJ1-3|-|TRBV10-3|14|-
TGTGCCATCAGTGAGCGGGGAACTGGAAACACCATATATTTT
CAISERGTGNTIYF
>TRBJ1-1|-|TRBV7-9|13|-
TGTGCCAGCAGACCAGGGTTTCCCCCTGAAGCTTTCTTT
CASRPGFPPEAFF
>TRBJ1-4|-|TRBV20-1|11|-
TGCAGTGCCGAGATTAATGAAAAACTGTTTTTT
CSAEINEKLFF
>TRBJ2-5|TRBD1|TRBV27|14|once
TGTGCCAGCAGTCCCGGGACAGCCCAAGAGACCCAGTACTTC
CASSPGTAQETQYF
>TRBJ1-5|-|TRBV19|15|once
TGTGCCAGTAGTATGGGCCAGGGATTCAATCAGCCCCAGCATTTT
CASSMGQGFNQPQHF
>TRBJ2-5|-|TRBV19|15|-
TGTGCCAGTGCAGAAGTGGGCAGGGGGGAAGAGACCCAGTACTTC
CASAEVGRGEETQYF